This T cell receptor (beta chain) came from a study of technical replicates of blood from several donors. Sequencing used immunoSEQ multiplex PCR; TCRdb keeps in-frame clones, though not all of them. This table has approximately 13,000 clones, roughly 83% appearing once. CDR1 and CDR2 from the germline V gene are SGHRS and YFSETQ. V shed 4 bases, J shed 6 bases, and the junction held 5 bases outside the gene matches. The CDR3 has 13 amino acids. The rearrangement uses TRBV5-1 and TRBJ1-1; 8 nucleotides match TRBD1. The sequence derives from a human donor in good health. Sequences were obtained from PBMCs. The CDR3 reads CASSGTGRSEAFF. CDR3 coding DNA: TGCGCCAGCAGCGGGACAGGACGCTCTGAAGCTTTCTTT.